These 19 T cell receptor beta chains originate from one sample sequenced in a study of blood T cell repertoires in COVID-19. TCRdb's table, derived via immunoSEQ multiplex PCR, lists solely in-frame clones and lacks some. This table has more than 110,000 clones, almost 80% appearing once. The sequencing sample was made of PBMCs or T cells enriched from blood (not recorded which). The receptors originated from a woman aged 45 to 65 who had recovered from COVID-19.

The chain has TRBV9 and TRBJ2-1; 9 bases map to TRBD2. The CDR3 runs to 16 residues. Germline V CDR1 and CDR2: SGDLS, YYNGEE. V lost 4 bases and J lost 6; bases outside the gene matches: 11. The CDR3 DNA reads TGTGCCAGCAGCCTCACGGTAGCGGGAGTCGGCAATGAGCAGTTCTTC. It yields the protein CASSLTVAGVGNEQFF.

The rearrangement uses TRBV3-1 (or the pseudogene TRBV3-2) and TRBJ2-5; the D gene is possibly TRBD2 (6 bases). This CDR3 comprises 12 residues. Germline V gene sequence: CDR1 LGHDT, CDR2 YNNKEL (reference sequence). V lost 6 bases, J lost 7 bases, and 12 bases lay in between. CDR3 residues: CASSQTSVTQYF. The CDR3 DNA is TGTGCCAGCAGTCAGACTAGTGTGACCCAGTACTTC.

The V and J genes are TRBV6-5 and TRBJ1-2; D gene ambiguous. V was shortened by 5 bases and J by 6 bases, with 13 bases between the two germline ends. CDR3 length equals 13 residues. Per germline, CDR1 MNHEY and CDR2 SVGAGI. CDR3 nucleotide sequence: TGTGCCAGCAGTCGGTCTCCCTCACATGGCTACACCTTC. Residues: CASSRSPSHGYTF.

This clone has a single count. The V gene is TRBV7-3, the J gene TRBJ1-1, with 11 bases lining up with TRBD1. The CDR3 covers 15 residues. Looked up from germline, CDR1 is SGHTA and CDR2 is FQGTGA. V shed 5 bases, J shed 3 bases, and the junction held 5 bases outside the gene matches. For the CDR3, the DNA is TGTGCCAGCAGCCTCCGGGACAGGGGGGACACTGAAGCTTTCTTT. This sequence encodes CASSLRDRGDTEAFF.

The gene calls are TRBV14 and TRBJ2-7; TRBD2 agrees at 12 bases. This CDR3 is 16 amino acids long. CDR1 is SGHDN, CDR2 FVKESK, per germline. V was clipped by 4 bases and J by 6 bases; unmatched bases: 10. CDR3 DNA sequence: TGTGCCAGCAGCCGACGAACCGGGACTAGCGGGTCCGAGCAGTACTTC. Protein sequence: CASSRRTGTSGSEQYF.

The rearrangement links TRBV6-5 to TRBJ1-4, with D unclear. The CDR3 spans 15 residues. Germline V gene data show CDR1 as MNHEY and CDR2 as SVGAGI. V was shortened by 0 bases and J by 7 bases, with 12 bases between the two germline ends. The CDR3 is CASSYSVGPPEKLFF. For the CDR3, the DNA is TGTGCCAGCAGTTACTCCGTGGGCCCCCCTGAAAAACTGTTTTTT.

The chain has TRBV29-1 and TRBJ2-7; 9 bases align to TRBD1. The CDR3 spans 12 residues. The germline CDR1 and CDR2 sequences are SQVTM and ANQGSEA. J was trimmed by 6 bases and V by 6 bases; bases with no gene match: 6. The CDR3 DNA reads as TGCAGCGTCACGACAGGGGGTCGCGAGCAGTACTTC. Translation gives CSVTTGGREQYF.

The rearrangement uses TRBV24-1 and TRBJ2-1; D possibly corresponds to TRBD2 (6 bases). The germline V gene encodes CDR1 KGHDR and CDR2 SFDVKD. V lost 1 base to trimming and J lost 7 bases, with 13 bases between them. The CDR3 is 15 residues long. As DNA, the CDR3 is TGTGCCACCAGTGATTTCGGGACTGGGGGGAATGAGCAGTTCTTC. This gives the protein CATSDFGTGGNEQFF.

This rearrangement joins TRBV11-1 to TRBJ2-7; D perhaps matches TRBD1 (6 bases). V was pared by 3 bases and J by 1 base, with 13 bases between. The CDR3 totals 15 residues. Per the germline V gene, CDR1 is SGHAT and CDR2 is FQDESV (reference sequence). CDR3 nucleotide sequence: TGTGCCAGCAGCTTCGGAACAGGGCTTTCCTACGAGCAGTACTTC. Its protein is CASSFGTGLSYEQYF.

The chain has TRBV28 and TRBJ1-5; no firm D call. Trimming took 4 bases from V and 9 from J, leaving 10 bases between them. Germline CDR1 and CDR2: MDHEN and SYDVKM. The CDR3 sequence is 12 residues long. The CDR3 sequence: CASSSIPRPQHF. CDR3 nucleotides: TGTGCCAGCAGTTCAATCCCCAGGCCCCAGCATTTT.

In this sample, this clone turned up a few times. CDR3 region: CASSQDEWSYNEQFF. The CDR3 DNA reads as TGTGCCAGCAGCCAAGATGAATGGAGCTACAATGAGCAGTTCTTC. This rearrangement joins TRBV14 to TRBJ2-1; no clear D gene. V lost 0 bases and J lost 3, with 9 bases in between. The CDR3 has 15 amino acids. CDR1 is SGHDN, CDR2 FVKESK, per germline.

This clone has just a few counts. The CDR3 region has the DNA TGTGCCAGTAGTATATCACAGAATAACAATGAGCAGTTCTTC. This gives the protein CASSISQNNNEQFF. V and J are TRBV19 and TRBJ2-1, with no clear D. V dropped 2 bases and J dropped 5 bases, with 10 bases sitting between them. Germline lookup yields CDR1 LNHDA and CDR2 SQIVND (reference sequence). CDR3 length: 14 amino acids. Combining the CDR3 with reference TRBV19 and TRBJ2-1 gives the whole variable domain DGGITQSPKYLFRKEGQNVTLSCEQNLNHDAMYWYRQDPGQGLRLIYYSQIVNDFQKGDIAEGYSVSREKKESFPLTVTSAQKNPTAFYLCASSISQNNNEQFFGPGTRLTVL.

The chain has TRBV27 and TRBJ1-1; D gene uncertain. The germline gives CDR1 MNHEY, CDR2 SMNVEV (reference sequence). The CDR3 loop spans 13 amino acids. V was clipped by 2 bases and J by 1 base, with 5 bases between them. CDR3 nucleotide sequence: TGTGCCAGCAGTTTAGCAGGGAACACTGAAGCTTTCTTT. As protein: CASSLAGNTEAFF.

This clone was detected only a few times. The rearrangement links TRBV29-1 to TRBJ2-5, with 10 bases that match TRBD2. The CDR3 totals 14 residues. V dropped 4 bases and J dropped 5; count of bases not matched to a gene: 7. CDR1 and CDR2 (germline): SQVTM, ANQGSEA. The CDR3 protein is CSVVVAGGTETQYF. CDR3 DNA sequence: TGCAGCGTTGTAGTAGCGGGAGGAACTGAGACCCAGTACTTC.

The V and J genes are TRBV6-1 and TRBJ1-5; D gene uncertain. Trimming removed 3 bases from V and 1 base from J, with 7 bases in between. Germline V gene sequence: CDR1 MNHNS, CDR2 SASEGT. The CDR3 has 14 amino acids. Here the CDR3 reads CASSEFRSNQPQHF. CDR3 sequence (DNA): TGTGCCAGCAGTGAGTTTCGGAGCAATCAGCCCCAGCATTTT.

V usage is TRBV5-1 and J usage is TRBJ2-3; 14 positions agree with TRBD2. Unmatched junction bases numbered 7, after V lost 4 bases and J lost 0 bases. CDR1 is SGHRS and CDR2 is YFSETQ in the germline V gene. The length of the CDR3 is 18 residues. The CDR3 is CASSPGLAGGASTDTQYF. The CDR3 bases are TGCGCCAGCAGCCCCGGACTAGCGGGGGGTGCTAGCACAGATACGCAGTATTTT.

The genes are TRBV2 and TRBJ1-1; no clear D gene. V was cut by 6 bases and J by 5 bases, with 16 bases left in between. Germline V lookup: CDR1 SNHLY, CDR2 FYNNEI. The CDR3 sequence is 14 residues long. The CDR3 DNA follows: TGTGCCAGCAGGACGCCTAGAGGGAGAACTGAAGCTTTCTTT. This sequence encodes CASRTPRGRTEAFF.

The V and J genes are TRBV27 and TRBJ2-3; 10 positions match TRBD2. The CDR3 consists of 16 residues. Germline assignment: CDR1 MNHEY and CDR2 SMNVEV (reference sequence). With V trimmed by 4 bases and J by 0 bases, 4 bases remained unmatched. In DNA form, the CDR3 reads TGTGCCAGCAGTTCGGGGACTAGCGTGAGCACAGATACGCAGTATTTT. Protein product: CASSSGTSVSTDTQYF.

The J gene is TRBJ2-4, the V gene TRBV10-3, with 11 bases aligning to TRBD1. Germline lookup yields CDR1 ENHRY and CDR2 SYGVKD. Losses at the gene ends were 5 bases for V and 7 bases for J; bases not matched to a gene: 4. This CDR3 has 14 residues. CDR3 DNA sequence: TGTGCCATCAGTCCCGGGACAGGGGGGAACATTCAGTACTTC. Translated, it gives CAISPGTGGNIQYF.